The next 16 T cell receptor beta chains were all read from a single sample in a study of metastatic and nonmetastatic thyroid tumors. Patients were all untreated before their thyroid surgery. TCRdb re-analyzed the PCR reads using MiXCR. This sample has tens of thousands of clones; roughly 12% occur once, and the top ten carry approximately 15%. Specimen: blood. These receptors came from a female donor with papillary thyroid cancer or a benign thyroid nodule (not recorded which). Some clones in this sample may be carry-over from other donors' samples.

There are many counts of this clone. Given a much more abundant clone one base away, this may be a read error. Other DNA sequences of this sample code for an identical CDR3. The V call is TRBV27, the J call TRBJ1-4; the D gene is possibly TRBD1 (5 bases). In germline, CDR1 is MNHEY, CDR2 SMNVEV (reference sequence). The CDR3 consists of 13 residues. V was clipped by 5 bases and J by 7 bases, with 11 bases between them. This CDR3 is CASSGGGSEKLFF. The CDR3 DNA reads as TGTGCCAGCAGTGGCGGGGGGAGTGAAAAACTGTTTTTT. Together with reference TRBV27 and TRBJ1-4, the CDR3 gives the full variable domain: EAQVTQNPRYLITVTGKKLTVTCSQNMNHEYMSWYRQDPGLGLRQIYYSMNVEVTDKGDVPEGYKVSRKEKRNFPLILESPSPNQTSLYFCASSGGGSEKLFFGSGTQLSVL.

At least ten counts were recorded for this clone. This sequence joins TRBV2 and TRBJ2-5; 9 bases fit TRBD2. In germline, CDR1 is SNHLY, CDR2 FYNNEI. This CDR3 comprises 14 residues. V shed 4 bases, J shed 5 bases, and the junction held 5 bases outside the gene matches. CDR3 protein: CASSVAGAGETQYF. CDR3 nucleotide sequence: TGTGCCAGCAGTGTAGCGGGAGCAGGGGAGACCCAGTACTTC.

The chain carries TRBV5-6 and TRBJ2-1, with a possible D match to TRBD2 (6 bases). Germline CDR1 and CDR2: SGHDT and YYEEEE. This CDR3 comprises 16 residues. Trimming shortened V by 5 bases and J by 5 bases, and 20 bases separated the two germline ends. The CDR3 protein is CASSRAGRSVDNEQFF. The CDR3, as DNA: TGTGCCAGCAGTCGCGCCGGGAGATCGGTGGACAATGAGCAGTTCTTC.

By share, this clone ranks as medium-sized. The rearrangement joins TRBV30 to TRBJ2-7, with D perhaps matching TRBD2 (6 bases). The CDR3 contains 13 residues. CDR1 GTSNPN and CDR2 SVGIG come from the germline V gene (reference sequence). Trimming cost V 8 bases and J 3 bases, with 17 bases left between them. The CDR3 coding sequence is TGTGCCCGTGCCGGGGGAGATAACTACGAGCAGTACTTC. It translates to CARAGGDNYEQYF.

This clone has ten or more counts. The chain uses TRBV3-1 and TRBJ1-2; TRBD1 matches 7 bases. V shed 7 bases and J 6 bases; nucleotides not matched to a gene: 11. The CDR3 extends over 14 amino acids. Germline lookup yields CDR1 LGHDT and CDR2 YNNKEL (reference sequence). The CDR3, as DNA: TGTGCCAGCAACCAGGGACAGCGGCGGAATGGCTACACCTTC. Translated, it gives CASNQGQRRNGYTF.

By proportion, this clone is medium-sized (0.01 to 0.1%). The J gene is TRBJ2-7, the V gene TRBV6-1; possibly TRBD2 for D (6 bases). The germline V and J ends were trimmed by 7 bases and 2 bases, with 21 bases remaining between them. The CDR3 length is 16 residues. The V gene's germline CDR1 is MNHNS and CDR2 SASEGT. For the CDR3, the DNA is TGTGCCAGCACCGGTGGAGGGGACTCCAGGGCCTACGAGCAGTACTTC. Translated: CASTGGGDSRAYEQYF.

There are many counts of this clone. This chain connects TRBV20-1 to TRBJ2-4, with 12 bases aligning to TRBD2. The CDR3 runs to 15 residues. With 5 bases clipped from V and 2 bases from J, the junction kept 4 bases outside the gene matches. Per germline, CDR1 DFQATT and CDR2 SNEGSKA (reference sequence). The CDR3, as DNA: TGCAGTGCTCCGACTAGCGGGAGTTCCAAAAACATTCAGTACTTC. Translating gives CSAPTSGSSKNIQYF.

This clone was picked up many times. The CDR3 region is CSADADDTSNQPQHF. The CDR3 DNA sequence: TGCAGTGCTGACGCGGATGACACGAGCAATCAGCCCCAGCATTTT. This chain joins TRBV20-1 and TRBJ1-5; D remains ambiguous. This CDR3 has 15 amino acids. With 5 bases removed from V and 1 base from J, the gap between germline ends came to 15 bases. Germline loops: CDR1 DFQATT, CDR2 SNEGSKA (reference sequence).

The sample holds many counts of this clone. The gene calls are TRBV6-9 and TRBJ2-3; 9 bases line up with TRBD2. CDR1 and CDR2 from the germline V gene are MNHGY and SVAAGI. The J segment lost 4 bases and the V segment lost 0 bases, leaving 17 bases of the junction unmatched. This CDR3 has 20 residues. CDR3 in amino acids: CASSYSSLREGRRVADTQYF. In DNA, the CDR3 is TGTGCCAGCAGTTATTCGTCGTTGCGGGAGGGAAGAAGAGTTGCAGATACGCAGTATTTT.

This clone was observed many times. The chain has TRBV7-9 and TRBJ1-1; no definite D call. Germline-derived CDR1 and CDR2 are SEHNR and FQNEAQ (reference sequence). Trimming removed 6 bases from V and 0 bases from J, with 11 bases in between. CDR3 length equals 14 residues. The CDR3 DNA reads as TGTGCCAGCAGATCAGATAGGCTGAACACTGAAGCTTTCTTT. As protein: CASRSDRLNTEAFF.

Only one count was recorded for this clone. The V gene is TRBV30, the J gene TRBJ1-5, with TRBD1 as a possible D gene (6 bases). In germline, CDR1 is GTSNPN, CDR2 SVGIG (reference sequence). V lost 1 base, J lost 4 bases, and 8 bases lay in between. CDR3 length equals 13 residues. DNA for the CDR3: TGTGCCTGGAGTGGGACAGTTAATCAGCCCCAGCATTTT. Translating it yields CAWSGTVNQPQHF.

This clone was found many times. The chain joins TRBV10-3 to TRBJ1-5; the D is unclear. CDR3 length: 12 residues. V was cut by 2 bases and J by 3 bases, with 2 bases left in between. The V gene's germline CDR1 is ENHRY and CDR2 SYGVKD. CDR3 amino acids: CAISEDNQPQHF. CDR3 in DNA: TGTGCCATCAGTGAGGACAATCAGCCCCAGCATTTT.

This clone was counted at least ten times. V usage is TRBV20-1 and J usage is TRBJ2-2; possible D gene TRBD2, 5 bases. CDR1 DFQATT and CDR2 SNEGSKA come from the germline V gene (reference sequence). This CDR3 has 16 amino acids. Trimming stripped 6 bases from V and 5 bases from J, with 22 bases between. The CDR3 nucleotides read TGCAGTGCCGACGCTCCGGGCCTGACGGGGACCGGGGAGCTGTTTTTT. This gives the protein CSADAPGLTGTGELFF.

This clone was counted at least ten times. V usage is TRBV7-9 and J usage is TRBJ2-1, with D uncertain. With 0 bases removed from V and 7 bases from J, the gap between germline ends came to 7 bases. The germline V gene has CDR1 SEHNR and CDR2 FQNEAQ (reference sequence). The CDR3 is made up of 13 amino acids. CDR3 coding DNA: TGTGCCAGCAGCTTAGCAAGGGTAAATGAGCAGTTCTTC. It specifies CASSLARVNEQFF.

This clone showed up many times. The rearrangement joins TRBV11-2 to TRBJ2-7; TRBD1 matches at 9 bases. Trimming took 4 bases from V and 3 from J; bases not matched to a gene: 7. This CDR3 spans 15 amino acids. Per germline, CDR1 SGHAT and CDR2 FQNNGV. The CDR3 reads CASSSSDRGDYEQYF. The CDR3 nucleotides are TGTGCCAGCAGCTCCTCGGACAGGGGAGACTACGAGCAGTACTTC.

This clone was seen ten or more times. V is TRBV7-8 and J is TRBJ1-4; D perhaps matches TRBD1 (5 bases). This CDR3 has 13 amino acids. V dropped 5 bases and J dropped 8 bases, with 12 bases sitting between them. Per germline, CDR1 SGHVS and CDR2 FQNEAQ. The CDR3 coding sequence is TGTGCCAGCAGCGGGGGGTGGGAAGAAAAACTGTTTTTT. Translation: CASSGGWEEKLFF.